This entry describes one TCR beta chain. The sample belongs to a study of blood T cell repertoires in COVID-19. Study as a whole: There were acute and convalescent COVID-19 samples, and they came from the United States, Italy and Spain.

V dropped 3 bases and J dropped 4; count of bases not matched to a gene: 7. From germline, CDR1 is SGHRS and CDR2 YFSETQ. The CDR3 sequence is 15 residues long. Sequencing used immunoSEQ multiplex PCR; TCRdb keeps in-frame clones, though not all of them. The repertoire holds 240,000 or so clones, with roughly 80% as singletons. V and J are TRBV5-1 and TRBJ1-3; 7 nucleotides align to TRBD1. The source of this sequence is a woman at least 80 years old with acute or convalescent COVID-19. The sequenced sample was peripheral blood. The CDR3 DNA follows: TGCGCCAGCAGCTATGGACAGGAGACAGGAAACACCATATATTTT. It specifies CASSYGQETGNTIYF.